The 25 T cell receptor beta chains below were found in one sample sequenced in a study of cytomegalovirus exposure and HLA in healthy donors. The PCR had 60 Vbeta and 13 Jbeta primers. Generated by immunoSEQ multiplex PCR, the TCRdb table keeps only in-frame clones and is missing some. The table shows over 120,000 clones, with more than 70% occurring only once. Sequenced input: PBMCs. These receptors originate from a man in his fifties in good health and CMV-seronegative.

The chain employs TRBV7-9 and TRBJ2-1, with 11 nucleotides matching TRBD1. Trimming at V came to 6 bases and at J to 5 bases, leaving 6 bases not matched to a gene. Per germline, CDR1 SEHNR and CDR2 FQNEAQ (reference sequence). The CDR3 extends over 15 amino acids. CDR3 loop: CASREGQGVHNEQFF. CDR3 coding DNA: TGTGCCAGCAGGGAGGGACAGGGGGTCCACAATGAGCAGTTCTTC.

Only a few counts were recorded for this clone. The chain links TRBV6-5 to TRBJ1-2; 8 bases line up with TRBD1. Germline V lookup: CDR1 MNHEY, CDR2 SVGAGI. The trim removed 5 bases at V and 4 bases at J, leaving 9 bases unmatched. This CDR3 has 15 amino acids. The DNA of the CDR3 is TGTGCCAGCAGTCAAACGGGACAGGACCTCTATGGCTACACCTTC. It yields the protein CASSQTGQDLYGYTF.

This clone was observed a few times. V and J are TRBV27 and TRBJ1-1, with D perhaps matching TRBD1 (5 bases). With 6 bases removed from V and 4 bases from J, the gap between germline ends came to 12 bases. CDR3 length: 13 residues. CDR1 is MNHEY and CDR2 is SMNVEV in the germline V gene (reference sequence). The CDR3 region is CASSSAGFTEAFF. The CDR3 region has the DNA TGTGCCAGCAGCTCCGCAGGGTTCACTGAAGCTTTCTTT.

The CDR3 nucleotides read TGTGCCACCAGCAGAGAGGGGGGTGCCGCTGAGCAGTTCTTC. It codes for CATSREGGAAEQFF. The chain uses TRBV15 and TRBJ2-1, with TRBD2 as a possible D gene (6 bases). Trimming stripped 0 bases from V and 9 bases from J, with 12 bases between. CDR3 length: 14 amino acids. The V gene's germline CDR1 is LNHNV and CDR2 YYDKDF (reference sequence).

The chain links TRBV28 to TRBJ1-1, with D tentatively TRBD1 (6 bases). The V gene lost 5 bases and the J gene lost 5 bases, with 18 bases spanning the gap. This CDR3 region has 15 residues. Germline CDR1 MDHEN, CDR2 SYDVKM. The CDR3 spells CASSPSQGRYTEAFF. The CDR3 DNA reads TGTGCCAGCAGTCCCTCGCAGGGGCGCTATACTGAAGCTTTCTTT.

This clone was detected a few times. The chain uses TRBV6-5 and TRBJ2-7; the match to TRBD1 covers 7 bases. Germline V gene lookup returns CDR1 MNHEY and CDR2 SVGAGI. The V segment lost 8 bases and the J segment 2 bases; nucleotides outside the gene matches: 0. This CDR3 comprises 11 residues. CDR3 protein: CASGTAYEQYF. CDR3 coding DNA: TGTGCCAGCGGGACAGCCTACGAGCAGTACTTC.

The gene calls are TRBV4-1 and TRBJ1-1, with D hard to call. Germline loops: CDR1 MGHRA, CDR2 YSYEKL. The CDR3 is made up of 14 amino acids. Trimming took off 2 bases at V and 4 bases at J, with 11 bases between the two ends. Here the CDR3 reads CASSQPGESTEAFF. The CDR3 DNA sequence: TGCGCCAGCAGCCAACCCGGGGAGAGCACTGAAGCTTTCTTT.

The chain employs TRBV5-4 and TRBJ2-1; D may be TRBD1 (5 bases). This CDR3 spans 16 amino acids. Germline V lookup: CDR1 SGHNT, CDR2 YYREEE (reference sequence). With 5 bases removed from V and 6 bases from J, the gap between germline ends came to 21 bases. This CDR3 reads CASRSPRGRRGNEQFF. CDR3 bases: TGTGCCAGCAGATCTCCTAGGGGAAGAAGGGGCAATGAGCAGTTCTTC.

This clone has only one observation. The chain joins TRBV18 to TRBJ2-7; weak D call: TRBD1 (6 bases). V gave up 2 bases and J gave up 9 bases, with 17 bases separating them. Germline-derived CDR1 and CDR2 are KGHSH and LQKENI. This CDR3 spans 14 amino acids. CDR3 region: CASSPMRQDGSQYF. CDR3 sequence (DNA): TGTGCCAGCTCACCAATGAGACAGGATGGTTCGCAGTACTTC.

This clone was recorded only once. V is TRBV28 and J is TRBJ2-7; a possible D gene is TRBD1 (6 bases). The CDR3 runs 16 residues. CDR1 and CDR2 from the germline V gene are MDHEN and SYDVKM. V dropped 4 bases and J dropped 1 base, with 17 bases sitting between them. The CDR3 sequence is CASSSPGQTTSYEQYF. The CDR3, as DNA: TGTGCCAGCAGTTCTCCGGGACAAACGACATCCTACGAGCAGTACTTC.

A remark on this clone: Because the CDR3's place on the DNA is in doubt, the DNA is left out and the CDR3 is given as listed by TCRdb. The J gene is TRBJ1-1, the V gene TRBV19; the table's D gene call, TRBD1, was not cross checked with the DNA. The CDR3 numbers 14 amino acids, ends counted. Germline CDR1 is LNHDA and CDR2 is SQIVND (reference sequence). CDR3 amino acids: CASTVGQGAVSSFF.

The CDR3 DNA sequence: TGTGCCAGTACACACGGGAGCTCCTACAATGAGCAGTTCTTC. Protein product: CASTHGSSYNEQFF. V gene TRBV19 combines with J gene TRBJ2-1, with a weak D call TRBD2 (6 bases). V shed 7 bases and J shed 0 bases, with 10 bases lying between them. The length of the CDR3 is 14 residues. Germline V gene sequence: CDR1 LNHDA, CDR2 SQIVND (reference sequence).

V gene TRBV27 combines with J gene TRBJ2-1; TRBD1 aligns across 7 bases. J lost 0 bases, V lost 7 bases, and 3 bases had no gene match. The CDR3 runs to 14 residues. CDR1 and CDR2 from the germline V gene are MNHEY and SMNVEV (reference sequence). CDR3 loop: CASNPGGSYNEQFF. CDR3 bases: TGTGCCAGCAACCCAGGGGGCTCCTACAATGAGCAGTTCTTC.

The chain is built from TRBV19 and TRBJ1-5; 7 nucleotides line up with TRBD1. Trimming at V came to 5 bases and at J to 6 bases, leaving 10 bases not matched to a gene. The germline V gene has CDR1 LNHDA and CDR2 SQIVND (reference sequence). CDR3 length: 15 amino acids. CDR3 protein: CASSPDRVGRQPQHF. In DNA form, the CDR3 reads TGTGCCAGTAGTCCCGACAGGGTCGGTCGTCAGCCCCAGCATTTT.

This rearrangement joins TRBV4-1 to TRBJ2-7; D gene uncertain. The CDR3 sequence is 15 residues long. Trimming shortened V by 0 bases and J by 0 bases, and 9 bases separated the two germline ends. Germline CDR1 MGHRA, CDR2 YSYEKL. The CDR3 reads CASSQERVNSYEQYF. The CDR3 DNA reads TGCGCCAGCAGCCAAGAACGGGTGAACTCCTACGAGCAGTACTTC.

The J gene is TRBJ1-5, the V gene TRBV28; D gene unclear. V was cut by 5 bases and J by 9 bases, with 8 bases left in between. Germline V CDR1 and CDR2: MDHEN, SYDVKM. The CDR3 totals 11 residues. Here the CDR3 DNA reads TGTGCCAGCAGTGCCACTCGGCCCCAGCATTTT. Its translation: CASSATRPQHF. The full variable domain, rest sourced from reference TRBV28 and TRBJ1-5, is DVKVTQSSRYLVKRTGEKVFLECVQDMDHENMFWYRQDPGLGLRLIYFSYDVKMKEKGDIPEGYSVSREKKERFSLILESASTNQTSMYLCASSATRPQHFGDGTRLSIL.

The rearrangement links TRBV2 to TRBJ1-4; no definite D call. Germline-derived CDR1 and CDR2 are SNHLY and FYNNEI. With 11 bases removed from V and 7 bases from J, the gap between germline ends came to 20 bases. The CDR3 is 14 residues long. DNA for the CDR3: TGTGCCGTTACAAAGGAGCGAACCTCTGAAAAACTGTTTTTT. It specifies CAVTKERTSEKLFF. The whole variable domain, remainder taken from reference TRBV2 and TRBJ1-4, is EPEVTQTPSHQVTQMGQEVILRCVPISNHLYFYWYRQILGQKVEFLVSFYNNEISEKSEIFDDQFSVERPDGSNFTLKIRSTKLEDSAMYFCAVTKERTSEKLFFGSGTQLSVL.

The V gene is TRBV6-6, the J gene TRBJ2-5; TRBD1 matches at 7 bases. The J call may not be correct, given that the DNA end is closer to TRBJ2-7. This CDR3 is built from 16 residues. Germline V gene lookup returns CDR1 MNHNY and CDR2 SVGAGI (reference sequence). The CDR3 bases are TGTGCCAGCACCAAGAAACAGGGGACCCCTGACTACGAGCAGTACTTC. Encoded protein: CASTKKQGTPDYEQYF.

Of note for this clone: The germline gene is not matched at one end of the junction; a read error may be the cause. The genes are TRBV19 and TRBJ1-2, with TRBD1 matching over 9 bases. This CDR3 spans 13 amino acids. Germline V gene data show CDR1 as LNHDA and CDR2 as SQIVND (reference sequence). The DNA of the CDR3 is TGTGCCAGTAGTAGACAGGGGGTATATGCCTACACCTTC. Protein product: CASSRQGVYAYTF.

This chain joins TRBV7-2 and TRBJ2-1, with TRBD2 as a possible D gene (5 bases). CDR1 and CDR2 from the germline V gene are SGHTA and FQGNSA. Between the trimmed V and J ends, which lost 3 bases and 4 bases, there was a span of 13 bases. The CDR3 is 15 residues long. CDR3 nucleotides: TGTGCCAGCAGCTTGGCCGGGGAGAGTTACAATGAGCAGTTCTTC. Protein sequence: CASSLAGESYNEQFF.

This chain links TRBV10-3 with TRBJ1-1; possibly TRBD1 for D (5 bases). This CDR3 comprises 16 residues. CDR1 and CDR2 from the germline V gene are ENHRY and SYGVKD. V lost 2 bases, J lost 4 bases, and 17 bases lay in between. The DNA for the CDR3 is TGTGCCATCAGTGAGGGACCCAGGGTTGAAGGCACTGAAGCTTTCTTT. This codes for CAISEGPRVEGTEAFF.

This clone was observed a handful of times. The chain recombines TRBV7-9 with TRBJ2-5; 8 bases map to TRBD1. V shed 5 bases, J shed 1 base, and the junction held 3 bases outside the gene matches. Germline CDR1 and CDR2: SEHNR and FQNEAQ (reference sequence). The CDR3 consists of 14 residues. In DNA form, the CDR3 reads TGTGCCAGCAGCCAAGGACAGGGCCAAGAGACCCAGTACTTC. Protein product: CASSQGQGQETQYF.

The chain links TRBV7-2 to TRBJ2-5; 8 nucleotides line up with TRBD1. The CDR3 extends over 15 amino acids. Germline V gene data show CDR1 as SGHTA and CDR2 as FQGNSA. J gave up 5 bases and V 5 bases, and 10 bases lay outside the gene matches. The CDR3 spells CASSPDRGAWETQYF. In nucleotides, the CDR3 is TGTGCCAGCAGCCCCGACAGGGGAGCCTGGGAGACCCAGTACTTC.

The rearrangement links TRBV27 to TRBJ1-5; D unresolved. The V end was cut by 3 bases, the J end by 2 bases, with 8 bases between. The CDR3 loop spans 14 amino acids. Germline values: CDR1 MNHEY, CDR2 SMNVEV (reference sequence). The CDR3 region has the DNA TGTGCCAGCAGTTTGAGTCCTGGCAATCAGCCCCAGCATTTT. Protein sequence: CASSLSPGNQPQHF.

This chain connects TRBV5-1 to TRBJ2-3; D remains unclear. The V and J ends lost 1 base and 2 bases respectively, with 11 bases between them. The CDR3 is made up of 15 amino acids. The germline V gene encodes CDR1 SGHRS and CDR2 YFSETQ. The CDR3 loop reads CASSLLQEPTDTQYF. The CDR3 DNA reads TGCGCCAGCAGCTTGCTCCAGGAACCCACAGATACGCAGTATTTT.